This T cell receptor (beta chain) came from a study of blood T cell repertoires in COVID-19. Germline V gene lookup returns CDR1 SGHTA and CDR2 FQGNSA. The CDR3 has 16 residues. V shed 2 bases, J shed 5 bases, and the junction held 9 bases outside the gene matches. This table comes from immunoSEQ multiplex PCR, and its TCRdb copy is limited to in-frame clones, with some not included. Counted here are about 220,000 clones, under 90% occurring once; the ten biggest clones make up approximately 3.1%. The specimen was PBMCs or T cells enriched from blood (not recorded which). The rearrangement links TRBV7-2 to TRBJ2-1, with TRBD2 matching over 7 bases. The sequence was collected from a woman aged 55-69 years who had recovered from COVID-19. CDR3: CASSLSISGRDNEQFF. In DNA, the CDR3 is TGTGCCAGCAGCTTATCGATTAGCGGGCGCGACAATGAGCAGTTCTTC.